The 21 T cell receptor beta chains given below trace back to one sample, sequenced in a study of T cells in Graves' hyperthyroidism and ophthalmopathy. The TCR beta CDR3 regions underwent amplification using RNA transcripts as the source. A set of HTBI primers served as the primers for a first-round RT-PCR of the TCR CDR3. TCRdb itself ran the multiplex PCR reads through MiXCR, one entry per CDR3 protein. The table lists about 560,000 distinct CDR3 sequences, about a sixth of them singletons. Sequencing was carried out using blood. The receptors shown here come from a woman under 30 with Graves' hyperthyroidism.

The chain uses TRBV19 and TRBJ2-7; D may correspond to TRBD1 or TRBD2 (6 bases each). Germline CDR1 reads LNHDA; CDR2 reads SQIVND (reference sequence). Trimming took off 4 bases at V and 1 base at J, with 29 bases between the two ends. The CDR3 is 20 residues long. In DNA form, the CDR3 reads TGTGCCAGTAGTACGTCAGGGGCCGCTAGACTAGAGGCTGAGTCCTACGAGCAGTACTTC. This sequence encodes CASSTSGAARLEAESYEQYF.

This clonotype was picked up a small number of times. V gene TRBV15 combines with J gene TRBJ1-4, with TRBD1 matching 8 bases. This CDR3 is 16 amino acids long. Trimming at V came to 0 bases and at J to 5 bases, leaving 5 bases not matched to a gene. CDR1 is LNHNV, CDR2 YYDKDF, per germline (reference sequence). The CDR3 region is CATSRDGDRLNEKLFF. In nucleotides, the CDR3 is TGTGCCACCAGCAGAGATGGGGACAGGCTGAATGAAAAACTGTTTTTT.

This clonotype was observed at least ten times. The J gene is TRBJ2-3, the V gene TRBV12-3 or TRBV12-4, with D perhaps being TRBD1 or TRBD2 (5 bases each). CDR3 length equals 15 residues. V was trimmed by 0 bases and J by 2 bases, leaving 9 bases between them. The chain's CDR3 is CASSLAGPPTDTQYF. The CDR3 bases are TGTGCCAGCAGTTTAGCGGGACCACCCACAGATACGCAGTATTTT.

There are many counts of this clonotype. The chain couples TRBV28 to TRBJ2-1; D is ambiguous. V was pared by 6 bases and J by 4 bases, with 16 bases between. The CDR3 extends over 15 amino acids. The germline V gene encodes CDR1 MDHEN and CDR2 SYDVKM. The DNA for the CDR3 is TGTGCCAGCAGCACCTACCCAAGTGGGTACAATGAGCAGTTCTTC. Translation gives CASSTYPSGYNEQFF.

This clonotype was recorded a few times. The gene calls are TRBV4-1 and TRBJ1-1; D is undetermined. This CDR3 spans 15 amino acids. Trimming took 4 bases from V and 1 from J, leaving 13 bases between them. CDR1 and CDR2 from the germline V gene are MGHRA and YSYEKL. The DNA for the CDR3 is TGCGCCAGCAGCCTAGAGGGTCTAGGGAACACTGAAGCTTTCTTT. It yields the protein CASSLEGLGNTEAFF.

This clonotype was seen at least ten times. The chain employs TRBV7-8 and TRBJ1-1; D is ambiguous. This CDR3 has 15 residues. The V gene lost 0 bases and the J gene lost 2 bases, with 10 bases spanning the gap. Germline-derived CDR1 and CDR2 are SGHVS and FQNEAQ. The CDR3 here is CASSLAYGFNTEAFF. The CDR3 nucleotides read TGTGCCAGCAGCTTAGCTTATGGCTTTAACACTGAAGCTTTCTTT.

At least ten counts were recorded for this clonotype. The chain recombines TRBV28 with TRBJ2-1; perhaps TRBD2 as D (5 bases). The CDR3 contains 15 residues. Trimming shortened V by 3 bases and J by 0 bases, and 9 bases separated the two germline ends. Looked up from germline, CDR1 is MDHEN and CDR2 is SYDVKM. CDR3 sequence reads: CASSLREISYNEQFF. In DNA form, the CDR3 reads TGTGCCAGCAGTTTGAGGGAGATCTCCTACAATGAGCAGTTCTTC.

The gene calls are TRBV10-3 and TRBJ1-1; D uncertain. This CDR3 region has 19 residues. V dropped 0 bases and J dropped 0 bases, with 20 bases sitting between them. The germline gives CDR1 ENHRY, CDR2 SYGVKD. The CDR3 is CAISESPLSTEQMNTEAFF. Written as DNA, the CDR3 is TGTGCCATCAGTGAGTCCCCGTTGAGCACGGAGCAGATGAACACTGAAGCTTTCTTT.

The table lists this clonotype with a few counts. The chain combines TRBV7-6 with TRBJ2-7, with 8 bases identical to TRBD2. With 5 bases clipped from V and 6 bases from J, the junction kept 12 bases outside the gene matches. CDR1 and CDR2 from the germline V gene are SGHVS and FNYEAQ. This CDR3 spans 15 amino acids. The CDR3 protein is CASSQTPTAGGEQYF. Written as DNA, the CDR3 is TGTGCCAGCAGCCAGACTCCGACCGCGGGAGGCGAGCAGTACTTC.

This clonotype was counted at least ten times. V and J are TRBV5-1 and TRBJ1-2; possible D gene TRBD1, 5 bases. This CDR3 has 13 amino acids. The germline V gene has CDR1 SGHRS and CDR2 YFSETQ. V was shortened by 4 bases and J by 5 bases, with 12 bases between the two germline ends. As DNA, the CDR3 is TGCGCCAGCAGCGGGGACGGGAGATATGGCTACACCTTC. As protein: CASSGDGRYGYTF.

The chain employs TRBV18 and TRBJ2-3; 9 bases align to TRBD1. CDR1 KGHSH and CDR2 LQKENI come from the germline V gene. The ends lost 0 bases at V and 2 bases at J; junction bases unmatched: 6. There are 17 residues in the CDR3. The CDR3 DNA reads as TGTGCCAGCTCACCACCGAACAGGGGGCCTTACACAGATACGCAGTATTTT. Protein sequence: CASSPPNRGPYTDTQYF.

This clonotype was recorded at least ten times. This chain joins TRBV28 and TRBJ1-1, with D possibly TRBD1 on 6 matching bases. This CDR3 has 18 amino acids. Germline V gene lookup returns CDR1 MDHEN and CDR2 SYDVKM. Deletions cut 1 base from V and 0 bases from J, with 18 bases between. The CDR3: CASSLFVGQQIVNTEAFF. The CDR3 bases are TGTGCCAGCAGTTTATTCGTCGGACAGCAAATCGTGAACACTGAAGCTTTCTTT.

This clonotype was found many times. The chain carries TRBV11-3 and TRBJ2-3; maybe TRBD2 (5 bases). The V gene lost 5 bases and the J gene lost 2 bases, with 17 bases spanning the gap. Germline loops: CDR1 SGHNT, CDR2 YENEEA. This CDR3 has 16 amino acids. The CDR3 sequence is CASSPYVSGTTDTQYF. CDR3 nucleotides: TGTGCCAGCAGCCCCTATGTCTCGGGAACCACAGATACGCAGTATTTT.

This clonotype has ten or more counts. The chain uses TRBV12-3 or TRBV12-4 and TRBJ2-3; 7 bases agree with TRBD2. With 0 bases clipped from V and 0 bases from J, the junction kept 9 bases outside the gene matches. The CDR3 is 18 amino acids. The CDR3 is CASSLAVPTSPSTDTQYF. CDR3 in DNA: TGTGCCAGCAGTTTAGCCGTACCGACTAGCCCAAGCACAGATACGCAGTATTTT.

This clonotype was counted at least ten times. The rearrangement links TRBV7-8 to TRBJ2-1; D unresolved. Per germline, CDR1 SGHVS and CDR2 FQNEAQ. V shed 0 bases and J shed 9 bases, with 6 bases lying between them. The CDR3 is made up of 12 amino acids. Here the CDR3 DNA reads TGTGCCAGCAGCTTAGCGCTCGGTGAGCAGTTCTTC. Translated, it gives CASSLALGEQFF.

This clonotype was detected many times. The CDR3 bases are TGTGCCAGCAGCCCCTCGACAGGGTTTGGCTATGGCTACACCTTC. Protein product: CASSPSTGFGYGYTF. The chain combines TRBV7-8 with TRBJ1-2; TRBD1 matches at 7 bases. V lost 5 bases to trimming and J lost 4 bases; unmatched junction nucleotides: 10. In germline, CDR1 is SGHVS, CDR2 FQNEAQ. CDR3 length equals 15 residues.

In its sample, this clonotype was seen many times. J is TRBJ1-6 and V is TRBV30; no clear D. The length of the CDR3 is 13 residues. Per the germline V gene, CDR1 is GTSNPN and CDR2 is SVGIG (reference sequence). The V and J ends lost 1 base and 7 bases respectively, with 8 bases between them. CDR3 in DNA: TGTGCCTGGAGTGGCGGGGTAAATTCACCCCTCCACTTT. Protein product: CAWSGGVNSPLHF.

In this sample, this clonotype turned up many times. The chain employs TRBV20-1 and TRBJ1-5; D is undetermined. Trimming removed 3 bases at V and 5 bases at J, with 17 bases between. This CDR3 has 15 amino acids. Germline CDR1 DFQATT, CDR2 SNEGSKA (reference sequence). The CDR3 DNA sequence: TGCAGTGCTAGTGTGTCGGGGAACGTCCATCAGCCCCAGCATTTT. Its protein product is CSASVSGNVHQPQHF.

Ten or more counts support this clonotype. V gene TRBV11-2 combines with J gene TRBJ2-5; 7 nucleotides agree with TRBD1. Unmatched junction bases numbered 7, after V lost 5 bases and J lost 1 base. The germline V gene encodes CDR1 SGHAT and CDR2 FQNNGV. The CDR3 has 15 amino acids. CDR3 sequence: CASSAQGTAQETQYF. The CDR3 DNA is TGTGCCAGCAGCGCTCAAGGGACAGCCCAAGAGACCCAGTACTTC.

The chain has TRBV11-2 and TRBJ1-1; D is undetermined. Germline CDR1 and CDR2: SGHAT and FQNNGV. Trimming took 4 bases from V and 2 from J, leaving 11 bases between them. The CDR3 length is 14 residues. Here the CDR3 DNA reads TGTGCCAGCAGCTGGGTTTCGGGTAACACTGAAGCTTTCTTT. Protein sequence: CASSWVSGNTEAFF. The whole variable domain, filled in from reference TRBV11-2 and TRBJ1-1, reads EAGVAQSPRYKIIEKRQSVAFWCNPISGHATLYWYQQILGQGPKLLIQFQNNGVVDDSQLPKDRFSAERLKGVDSTLKIQPAKLEDSAVYLCASSWVSGNTEAFFGQGTRLTVV.

This clonotype was found a few times. The chain uses TRBV30 and TRBJ1-2; a weak D match, TRBD1 (6 bases). There are 13 residues in the CDR3. Germline V gives CDR1 GTSNPN, CDR2 SVGIG (reference sequence). Trimming pared 0 bases from V and 7 bases from J, leaving 12 bases between. Here the CDR3 reads CAWSVLGASGYTF. The CDR3 bases are TGTGCCTGGAGTGTACTGGGGGCCTCTGGCTACACCTTC.